The T cell receptor beta chain described here comes from a study of cytomegalovirus exposure and HLA in healthy donors. In this sample, this clone turned up a few times. This PCR relied on a set of 60 Vbeta primers and 13 Jbeta primers. The assay was immunoSEQ multiplex PCR, and TCRdb's table has in-frame clones only and misses some. In the table there are some 98,000 clones, over 70% of which are singletons. The sequence was collected from a man between 18 and 35 years old in good health and CMV-seropositive. Sequenced: PBMCs.

CDR3: CAYYEKGLVNEQFF. The CDR3, as DNA: TGTGCCTATTATGAAAAAGGACTTGTCAATGAGCAGTTCTTC. The J gene is TRBJ2-1, the V gene TRBV7-9; D possibly corresponds to TRBD2 (5 bases). Looked up from germline, CDR1 is SEHNR and CDR2 is FQNEAQ (reference sequence). The CDR3 covers 14 residues. V lost 11 bases, J lost 6 bases, and 20 bases lay in between.